The 6 T cell receptor beta chains listed next were all sequenced from one sample in a study of vaccination effects on CD4 cells after COVID-19. After roughly 10 days in culture, the CD4+ T cells were isolated. These TCRs' antigens remain unknown. Clones were read by immunoSEQ multiplex PCR, and TCRdb kept only the in-frame ones, dropping some. The sample shows about 46,000 clones, around four fifths of them seen only once. The source was CD4+ T cells from PBMCs cultured without peptide, collected before COVID-19 vaccination. All receptors derive from a human donor who had a prior SARS-CoV-2 infection.

The chain links TRBV7-3 to TRBJ2-3; 7 bases map to TRBD1. V gave up 5 bases and J gave up 4 bases; unmatched junction bases: 3. Germline CDR1 SGHTA, CDR2 FQGTGA. This CDR3 contains 13 residues. The CDR3 nucleotides are TGTGCCAGCAGCACCACAGGGGCAGATACGCAGTATTTT. This sequence encodes CASSTTGADTQYF.

This chain uses TRBV18 with TRBJ2-3; 7 bases are a match to TRBD2. Trimming removed 3 bases from V and 1 base from J; junction bases left unmatched: 10. CDR3 size: 17 residues. Per the germline V gene, CDR1 is KGHSH and CDR2 is LQKENI. CDR3 amino acids: CASSPRASGIGTDTQYF. The CDR3 DNA follows: TGTGCCAGCTCACCTCGGGCTAGCGGAATTGGCACAGATACGCAGTATTTT.

This chain links TRBV2 with TRBJ2-1; 12 bases align to TRBD2. In germline, CDR1 is SNHLY, CDR2 FYNNEI. V trimming: 4 bases; J trimming: 8 bases; junction bases outside the gene matches: 3. CDR3 length: 14 residues. CDR3 sequence: CASSASGGAHEQFF. The CDR3 bases are TGTGCCAGCAGTGCTAGCGGGGGGGCCCATGAGCAGTTCTTC.

Notes on this clone: The same CDR3 also results from other DNA sequences found in this sample. The chain uses TRBV5-1 and TRBJ2-5, with D tentatively TRBD2 (5 bases). The CDR3 has 13 amino acids. Germline CDR1 is SGHRS and CDR2 is YFSETQ. V was cut by 4 bases and J by 5 bases, with 12 bases left in between. The CDR3, as DNA: TGCGCCAGCAGCCTCCCGGGCGGGGAGACCCAGTACTTC. Residues: CASSLPGGETQYF.

J is TRBJ1-6 and V is TRBV4-1; TRBD1 might be the D (5 bases). Germline V gene data show CDR1 as MGHRA and CDR2 as YSYEKL. Trimming took off 2 bases at V and 5 bases at J, with 16 bases between the two ends. The CDR3 length is 17 residues. The CDR3: CASSQLPQEWNNSPLHF. For the CDR3, the DNA is TGCGCCAGCAGCCAACTACCACAGGAGTGGAATAATTCACCCCTCCACTTT.

This sequence joins TRBV5-4 and TRBJ1-4, with D possibly TRBD1 on 6 matching bases. The V gene lost 4 bases and the J gene lost 5 bases, with 18 bases spanning the gap. This CDR3 comprises 16 residues. Germline V gene lookup returns CDR1 SGHNT and CDR2 YYREEE (reference sequence). This CDR3 is CASSRVEGGGNEKLFF. The CDR3 nucleotides read TGTGCCAGCAGCCGAGTTGAAGGGGGGGGAAATGAAAAACTGTTTTTT. Looking up the rest from reference TRBV5-4 and TRBJ1-4 gives the full variable domain: ETGVTQSPTHLIKTRGQQVTLRCSSQSGHNTVSWYQQALGQGPQFIFQYYREEENGRGNFPPRFSGLQFPNYSSELNVNALELDDSALYLCASSRVEGGGNEKLFFGSGTQLSVL.